Listed here are 23 T cell receptor beta chains from one sample, sequenced in a study of shared T cell receptors in the human thymus. Sequenced by immunoSEQ multiplex PCR; TCRdb stores in-frame clones only, minus some. Altogether almost 550,000 clones are present, roughly 74% being singletons, with the ten largest covering about 0.014%. This same sample was also taken into another study, of human thymus T cells.

Sequencing used thymocytes. The source of these receptors is a boy under three years old with a congenital heart defect.

The chain links TRBV6-5 to TRBJ1-5; 10 positions match TRBD1. Trimming cost V 5 bases and J 5 bases; bases outside gene matches: 6. The CDR3 length is 15 residues. Germline CDR1 is MNHEY and CDR2 is SVGAGI. CDR3 in DNA: TGTGCCAGCAGTCCGGGGACAGGGGCGGATCAGCCCCAGCATTTT. This codes for CASSPGTGADQPQHF.

This sequence joins TRBV11-2 and TRBJ2-7, with TRBD1 matching 8 bases. The CDR3 has 15 amino acids. V trimming: 4 bases; J trimming: 0 bases; junction bases outside the gene matches: 5. Germline V gives CDR1 SGHAT, CDR2 FQNNGV. The DNA of the CDR3 is TGTGCCAGCAGCTCTCCGGGACAGGCCTCCTACGAGCAGTACTTC. This codes for CASSSPGQASYEQYF.

The chain recombines TRBV5-4 with TRBJ1-2, with D perhaps TRBD1 (6 bases). Germline V lookup: CDR1 SGHNT, CDR2 YYREEE (reference sequence). The V end lost 3 bases, the J end lost 0 bases, and 15 bases lay between the germline ends. The CDR3 runs 16 residues. The CDR3 reads CASSSPQGIPNYGYTF. The CDR3 DNA reads TGTGCCAGCAGCTCCCCTCAGGGGATCCCTAACTATGGCTACACCTTC. Complete variable domain (other parts from reference TRBV5-4 and TRBJ1-2): ETGVTQSPTHLIKTRGQQVTLRCSSQSGHNTVSWYQQALGQGPQFIFQYYREEENGRGNFPPRFSGLQFPNYSSELNVNALELDDSALYLCASSSPQGIPNYGYTFGSGTRLTVV.

This sequence joins TRBV27 and TRBJ1-1, with D tentatively TRBD1 (5 bases). Germline CDR1 MNHEY, CDR2 SMNVEV (reference sequence). Trimming left V 0 bases short and J 5 bases short, with 10 bases between. The CDR3 runs to 14 residues. CDR3 sequence (DNA): TGTGCCAGCAGTTTATCAGCAGGGTGGACTGAAGCTTTCTTT. Its protein product is CASSLSAGWTEAFF.

The chain recombines TRBV15 with TRBJ2-7; a weak D match, TRBD2 (6 bases). V was shortened by 4 bases and J by 7 bases, with 20 bases between the two germline ends. This CDR3 has 15 amino acids. Germline V gene sequence: CDR1 LNHNV, CDR2 YYDKDF (reference sequence). The CDR3 loop is CATSTGGAAPGEQYF. In nucleotides, the CDR3 is TGTGCCACCAGCACCGGAGGGGCGGCCCCGGGGGAGCAGTACTTC.

This clone has a single count. V gene TRBV5-6 combines with J gene TRBJ1-1; 8 nucleotides line up with TRBD1. This CDR3 has 15 residues. V was clipped by 0 bases and J by 7 bases; unmatched bases: 8. Germline CDR1 is SGHDT and CDR2 is YYEEEE. The CDR3 loop is CASSLGQGAWGEAFF. Written as DNA, the CDR3 is TGTGCCAGCAGCTTGGGTCAGGGGGCGTGGGGTGAAGCTTTCTTT.

The rearrangement joins TRBV2 to TRBJ2-5; 8 bases map to TRBD2. Germline V CDR1 and CDR2: SNHLY, FYNNEI. After removal of 9 bases from V and 4 bases from J, the junction contained 4 bases not matched to a gene. This CDR3 comprises 12 residues. The DNA of the CDR3 is TGTGCCAGAGAGCGGGAGCGAGAGACCCAGTACTTC. Translating it yields CARERERETQYF.

This chain uses TRBV2 with TRBJ1-1; D not certain. V was clipped by 6 bases and J by 4 bases, with 18 bases between them. The CDR3 length is 15 residues. Germline V CDR1 and CDR2: SNHLY, FYNNEI. CDR3 nucleotide sequence: TGTGCCAGCAGGCATCCACTAAGAGTCGGCACTGAAGCTTTCTTT. Translated, it gives CASRHPLRVGTEAFF.

J is TRBJ2-7 and V is TRBV11-2; 9 bases are a match to TRBD1. This CDR3 has 14 residues. Germline V gene sequence: CDR1 SGHAT, CDR2 FQNNGV. V lost 5 bases and J lost 3; bases outside the gene matches: 5. CDR3 loop: CASSTPDRGYEQYF. The CDR3 DNA reads TGTGCCAGCAGCACACCGGACAGGGGCTACGAGCAGTACTTC.

A few counts support this clone. This chain joins TRBV21-1 and TRBJ2-2; the D call TRBD2 from the table was never checked on the DNA. TRBV21-1 counts as a pseudogene. The CDR3 consists of 17 residues. The CDR3, as DNA: TGTGCCAGCTTAGTAGCCTGCGGGAGGCGGTACACCGGGGAGCTGTTTTTT. Translation gives CASLVACGRRYTGELFF.

This clone was counted a few times. The chain employs TRBV11-3 and TRBJ2-7; 10 nucleotides match TRBD1. The germline V gene encodes CDR1 SGHNT and CDR2 YENEEA. With V trimmed by 6 bases and J by 6 bases, 11 bases remained unmatched. The CDR3 contains 15 residues. The CDR3 region is CASSPLADRGSEQYF. In DNA, the CDR3 is TGTGCCAGCAGTCCCTTGGCGGACAGGGGGTCCGAGCAGTACTTC. The full variable domain, its missing parts supplied by reference TRBV11-3 and TRBJ2-7, is EAGVVQSPRYKIIEKKQPVAFWCNPISGHNTLYWYLQNLGQGPELLIRYENEEAVDDSQLPKDRFSAERLKGVDSTLKIQPAELGDSAVYLCASSPLADRGSEQYFGPGTRLTVT.

The chain combines TRBV19 with TRBJ2-7, with 9 bases matching TRBD2. This CDR3 comprises 17 residues. From germline, CDR1 is LNHDA and CDR2 SQIVND (reference sequence). The V segment lost 0 bases and the J segment 2 bases; nucleotides outside the gene matches: 8. DNA for the CDR3: TGTGCCAGTAGTATAGATGGCGGGAGGGCCAGTGCCTACGAGCAGTACTTC. Translating it yields CASSIDGGRASAYEQYF.

The chain has TRBV6-6 and TRBJ1-4; 7 bases align to TRBD1. Per the germline V gene, CDR1 is MNHNY and CDR2 is SVGAGI (reference sequence). Germline trimming cut 4 bases from V and 5 bases from J; bases unmatched to any gene: 10. CDR3 size: 16 residues. CDR3 nucleotide sequence: TGTGCCAGCAGTTTCGTGGAGACAGGGCTAAATGAAAAACTGTTTTTT. It yields the protein CASSFVETGLNEKLFF.

The rearrangement links TRBV28 to TRBJ1-1, with D perhaps TRBD1 (5 bases). This CDR3 contains 16 residues. Germline CDR1 MDHEN, CDR2 SYDVKM. Trimming removed 4 bases at V and 3 bases at J, with 18 bases between. The CDR3 is CASSSPGSGEDTEAFF. The CDR3 bases are TGTGCCAGCAGTTCGCCAGGGTCCGGGGAGGACACTGAAGCTTTCTTT.

The rearrangement joins TRBV2 to TRBJ1-2; the match to TRBD1 covers 7 bases. This CDR3 is 16 amino acids long. V lost 9 bases, J lost 2 bases, and 15 bases stayed unmatched. Looked up from germline, CDR1 is SNHLY and CDR2 is FYNNEI. CDR3 DNA: TGTGCCAGATGGGGACAGACCCAGGTCTTCAACTATGGCTACACCTTC. Encoded protein: CARWGQTQVFNYGYTF.

V and J are TRBV13 and TRBJ2-2; 9 positions agree with TRBD2. Per the germline V gene, CDR1 is PRHDT and CDR2 is FYEKMQ (reference sequence). This CDR3 contains 19 residues. V lost 1 base, J lost 3 bases, and 12 bases stayed unmatched. In nucleotides, the CDR3 is TGTGCCAGCAGCTTAGAATTGCGGGAGGGCCCGTCGGACACCGGGGAGCTGTTTTTT. Its protein is CASSLELREGPSDTGELFF.

In DNA form, the CDR3 reads TGTGCCAGCAGCCTCAGGACAGGGAAGGCAACTAATGAAAAACTGTTTTTT. Protein: CASSLRTGKATNEKLFF. The V gene is TRBV2, the J gene TRBJ1-4, with 8 bases identical to TRBD1. This CDR3 is 17 amino acids long. Unmatched junction bases numbered 9, after V lost 6 bases and J lost 0 bases. Per the germline V gene, CDR1 is SNHLY and CDR2 is FYNNEI.

The chain is built from TRBV5-1 and TRBJ2-1; 10 bases match TRBD2. The CDR3 spans 15 residues. V was pared by 7 bases and J by 5 bases, with 9 bases of the junction left unmatched. Germline assignment: CDR1 SGHRS and CDR2 YFSETQ. CDR3 amino acids: CASRSGLADDNEQFF. DNA for the CDR3: TGCGCCAGCCGCTCCGGACTAGCGGATGACAATGAGCAGTTCTTC.

The V gene is TRBV7-9, the J gene TRBJ2-5, with 14 bases aligning to TRBD2. J lost 6 bases, V lost 6 bases, and 12 bases had no gene match. The germline CDR1 and CDR2 sequences are SEHNR and FQNEAQ (reference sequence). The CDR3 extends over 17 amino acids. The CDR3, as DNA: TGTGCCAGCAGTGGGGGACTAGCGGGAGCTCCCAATCAGACCCAGTACTTC. This sequence encodes CASSGGLAGAPNQTQYF.

V usage is TRBV19 and J usage is TRBJ2-5; TRBD1 aligns across 8 bases. The CDR3 has 16 residues. Germline CDR1 and CDR2: LNHDA and SQIVND (reference sequence). Losses at the gene ends were 4 bases for V and 3 bases for J; bases not matched to a gene: 10. The CDR3 DNA sequence: TGTGCCAGTAGTAAAGGGGGCAGGGGGCTGGAAGAGACCCAGTACTTC. It yields the protein CASSKGGRGLEETQYF. The full variable domain, with the rest looked up from reference TRBV19 and TRBJ2-5, is DGGITQSPKYLFRKEGQNVTLSCEQNLNHDAMYWYRQDPGQGLRLIYYSQIVNDFQKGDIAEGYSVSREKKESFPLTVTSAQKNPTAFYLCASSKGGRGLEETQYFGPGTRLLVL.

This clone was detected only once. CDR3 in DNA: TGTGCCAGCAGCTTCGGACTAGCGGGACCCGGGGAGCTGTTTTTT. Translating gives CASSFGLAGPGELFF. The chain uses TRBV11-2 and TRBJ2-2; TRBD2 aligns across 12 bases. This CDR3 region has 15 residues. Germline-derived CDR1 and CDR2 are SGHAT and FQNNGV. Trimming took 3 bases from V and 6 from J; bases not matched to a gene: 2.

The J gene is TRBJ2-1, the V gene TRBV11-3; 9 positions agree with TRBD2. The trim removed 2 bases at V and 8 bases at J, leaving 7 bases unmatched. This CDR3 has 15 residues. Germline V CDR1 and CDR2: SGHNT, YENEEA. CDR3 loop: CASSLIGSGSDEQFF. The DNA for the CDR3 is TGTGCCAGCAGCTTAATCGGTAGCGGGAGCGATGAGCAGTTCTTC.

The rearrangement joins TRBV29-1 to TRBJ2-1; D unresolved. Germline V gives CDR1 SQVTM, CDR2 ANQGSEA. V lost 3 bases to trimming and J lost 2 bases, with 14 bases between them. This CDR3 is built from 15 residues. The DNA of the CDR3 is TGCAGCGTTGACCTAGGCAATCCGCCCTACAATGAGCAGTTCTTC. Its protein product is CSVDLGNPPYNEQFF.